The sequence of this T cell receptor (beta chain) was determined in a study of beta chain features in type 1 diabetes. Study-level background: What patients shared with healthy donors was a similar profile of age, gender and cell yields.

The authors reverse transcribed all of the isolated RNA, so sequencing captured expressed TCRB transcripts. Generated by immunoSEQ multiplex PCR, the TCRdb table keeps only in-frame clones and is missing some. Seen here are about 160,000 clones, about 8.5% observed once, and the top ten hold 0.55% to 0.75%. V shed 4 bases and J shed 6 bases, with 13 bases lying between them. The CDR3 runs to 14 residues. Germline CDR1 is GTSNPN and CDR2 is SVGIG (reference sequence). In its sample, this clone was seen many times. The V call is TRBV30, the J call TRBJ1-6; a possible D gene is TRBD1 (5 bases). The sequence came from a man between 18 and 35 years old in good health. Sequenced: central memory CD4+ T cells from blood. The CDR3 sequence is CAWTKPRGNSPLHF. The CDR3 DNA follows: TGTGCCTGGACCAAGCCAAGGGGTAATTCACCCCTCCACTTT.